Presented here are 7 T cell receptor beta chains from one specimen sequenced in a study of T cell repertoires in cytomegalovirus infection. TCRdb reprocessed the reads via MiXCR and lists one record per CDR3 protein. This sample has over 250,000 distinct CDR3 sequences; about 20% occur once, and the top ten carry approximately 20%. Their cognate antigens are unknown. The sequencing here drew on cultured PBMCs, taken from culture after CMV antigen stimulation. Source of these receptors: a human donor in good health (CMV status not recorded). Some clones in this sample may be carry-over from other donors' samples.

The chain couples TRBV5-1 to TRBJ1-4; D may be TRBD1 (5 bases). The germline gives CDR1 SGHRS, CDR2 YFSETQ. The CDR3 has 14 amino acids. Trimming took off 0 bases at V and 8 bases at J, with 11 bases between the two ends. DNA for the CDR3: TGCGCCAGCAGCTTGGCCGGGGCTGAAGAAAAACTGTTTTTT. This codes for CASSLAGAEEKLFF.

This chain uses TRBV6-2 or TRBV6-3 with TRBJ2-1; possibly TRBD2 for D (6 bases). CDR1 MNHEY and CDR2 SVGEGT come from the germline V gene. CDR3 size: 14 residues. Trimming removed 0 bases from V and 9 bases from J, with 12 bases in between. This CDR3 is CASSYSGGTGEQFF. CDR3 in DNA: TGTGCCAGCAGTTACTCGGGCGGGACGGGTGAGCAGTTCTTC.

The chain is built from TRBV24-1 and TRBJ2-1; D call uncertain. Germline CDR1 reads KGHDR; CDR2 reads SFDVKD. CDR3 length: 14 amino acids. Deletions cut 4 bases from V and 8 bases from J, with 14 bases between. CDR3 amino acids: CATSDPALTDEQFF. The CDR3 coding sequence is TGTGCCACCAGTGACCCTGCCCTCACTGATGAGCAGTTCTTC.

V gene TRBV14 combines with J gene TRBJ2-3; D unresolved. Between the trimmed V and J ends, which lost 5 bases and 9 bases, there was a span of 9 bases. The CDR3 length is 11 residues. Germline CDR1 is SGHDN and CDR2 is FVKESK. Written as DNA, the CDR3 is TGTGCCAGCAGCGCTCTAGGGACGCAGTATTTT. It specifies CASSALGTQYF.

A few counts support this clonotype. The chain joins TRBV11-2 to TRBJ1-2; no reliable D call. Germline-derived CDR1 and CDR2 are SGHAT and FQNNGV. The V gene lost 0 bases and the J gene lost 7 bases, with 15 bases spanning the gap. This CDR3 is built from 15 residues. The CDR3 region is CASSLDPSGRGGYTF. For the CDR3, the DNA is TGTGCCAGCAGCTTAGATCCATCCGGGCGGGGTGGCTACACCTTC.

The chain recombines TRBV29-1 with TRBJ2-1; D possibly corresponds to TRBD2 (5 bases). Between the trimmed V and J ends, which lost 7 bases and 8 bases, there was a span of 18 bases. The CDR3 extends over 13 amino acids. The germline V gene has CDR1 SQVTM and CDR2 ANQGSEA. CDR3 residues: CSAQRGSEDEQFF. For the CDR3, the DNA is TGCAGCGCCCAAAGAGGGTCGGAGGATGAGCAGTTCTTC.

This sequence joins TRBV12-5 and TRBJ1-1, with D perhaps matching TRBD1 (5 bases). The CDR3 is 14 amino acids. Germline CDR1 is LGHNT and CDR2 is FRNRAP. V dropped 6 bases and J dropped 0 bases, with 11 bases sitting between them. The DNA for the CDR3 is TGTGCTAGTGGGCCAGGGAAGGTGAACACTGAAGCTTTCTTT. It encodes CASGPGKVNTEAFF.